This T cell receptor beta chain was sequenced for a study of T cells after posttransplantation cyclophosphamide. Trimming stripped 2 bases from V and 5 bases from J, with 13 bases between. Germline CDR1 and CDR2: SGHRS and YFSETQ. This CDR3 region has 15 residues. Using immunoSEQ multiplex PCR, the repertoire was profiled, and TCRdb retains in-frame clones only, with some absent. The repertoire yields 40,000 to 60,000 clones, none seen only once; the top ten contain 2.2%. In its sample, this clone was seen many times. The sequence came from a man in his forties in good health, CMV-negative, and a related stem cell transplant donor. Sequenced input: PBMCs. The V call is TRBV5-1, the J call TRBJ1-4, with D maybe TRBD1 (5 bases). The DNA of the CDR3 is TGCGCCAGCAGCTTTCAGGGAAGAGGCAATGAAAAACTGTTTTTT. This sequence encodes CASSFQGRGNEKLFF.